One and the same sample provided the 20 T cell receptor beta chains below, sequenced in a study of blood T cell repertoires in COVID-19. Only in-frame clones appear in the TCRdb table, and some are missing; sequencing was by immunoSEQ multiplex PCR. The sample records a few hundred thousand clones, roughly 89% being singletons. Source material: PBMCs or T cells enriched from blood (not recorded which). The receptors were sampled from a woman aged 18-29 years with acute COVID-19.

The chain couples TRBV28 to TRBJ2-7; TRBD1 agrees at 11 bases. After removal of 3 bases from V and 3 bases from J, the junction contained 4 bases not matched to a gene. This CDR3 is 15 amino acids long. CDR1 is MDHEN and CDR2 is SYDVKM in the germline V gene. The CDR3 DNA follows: TGTGCCAGCAGTTTCCAGGGGACAGGGGGCTACGAGCAGTACTTC. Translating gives CASSFQGTGGYEQYF.

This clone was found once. The DNA of the CDR3 is TGTGCCAGCAGCTTGGCCCCGGGGACTGAAGCTTTCTTT. This sequence encodes CASSLAPGTEAFF. The rearrangement uses TRBV5-5 and TRBJ1-1; D is uncertain. V lost 0 bases and J lost 5, with 8 bases in between. CDR1 and CDR2 from the germline V gene are SGHKS and YYEKEE (reference sequence). The CDR3 extends over 13 amino acids.

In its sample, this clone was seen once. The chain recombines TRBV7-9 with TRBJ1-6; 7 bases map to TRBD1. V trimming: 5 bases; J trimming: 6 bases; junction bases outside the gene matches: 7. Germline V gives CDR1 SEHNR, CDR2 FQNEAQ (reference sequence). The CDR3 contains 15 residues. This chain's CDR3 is CASSVQGNFNSPLHF. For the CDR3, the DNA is TGTGCCAGCAGCGTACAGGGGAACTTTAATTCACCCCTCCACTTT.

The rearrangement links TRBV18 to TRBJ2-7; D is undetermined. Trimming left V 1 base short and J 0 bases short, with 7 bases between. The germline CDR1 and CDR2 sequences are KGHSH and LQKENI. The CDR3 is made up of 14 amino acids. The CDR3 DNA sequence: TGTGCCAGCTCACCACGAGCTGACTCCTACGAGCAGTACTTC. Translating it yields CASSPRADSYEQYF. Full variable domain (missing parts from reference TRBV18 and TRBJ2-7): NAGVMQNPRHLVRRRGQEARLRCSPMKGHSHVYWYRQLPEEGLKFMVYLQKENIIDESGMPKERFSAEFPKEGPSILRIQQVVRGDSAAYFCASSPRADSYEQYFGPGTRLTVT.

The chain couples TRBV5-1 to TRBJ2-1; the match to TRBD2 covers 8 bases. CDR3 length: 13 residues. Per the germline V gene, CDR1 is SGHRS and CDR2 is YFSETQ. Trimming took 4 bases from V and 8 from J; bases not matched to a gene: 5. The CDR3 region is CASSPYGRDEQFF. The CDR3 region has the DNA TGCGCCAGCAGCCCTTACGGGAGGGATGAGCAGTTCTTC.

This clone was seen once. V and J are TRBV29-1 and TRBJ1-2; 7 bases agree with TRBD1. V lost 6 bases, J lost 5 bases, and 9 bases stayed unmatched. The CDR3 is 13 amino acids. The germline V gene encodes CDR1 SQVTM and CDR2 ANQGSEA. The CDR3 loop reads CSVSKGALYGYTF. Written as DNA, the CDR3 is TGCAGCGTAAGTAAGGGGGCCTTGTATGGCTACACCTTC.

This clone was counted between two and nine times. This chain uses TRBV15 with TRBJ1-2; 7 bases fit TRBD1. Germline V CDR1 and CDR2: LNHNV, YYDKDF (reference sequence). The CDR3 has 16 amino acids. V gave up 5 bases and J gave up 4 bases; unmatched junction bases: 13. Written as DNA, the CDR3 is TGTGCCACCAGCGGAGGGGGCGATAGCTTCTTCTATGGCTACACCTTC. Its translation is CATSGGGDSFFYGYTF.

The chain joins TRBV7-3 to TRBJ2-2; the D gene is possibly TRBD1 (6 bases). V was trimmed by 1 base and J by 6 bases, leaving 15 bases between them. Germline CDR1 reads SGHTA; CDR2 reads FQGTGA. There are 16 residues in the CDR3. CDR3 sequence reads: CASSLNGPGDPGELFF. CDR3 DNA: TGTGCCAGCAGCTTAAATGGACCAGGGGATCCCGGGGAGCTGTTTTTT.

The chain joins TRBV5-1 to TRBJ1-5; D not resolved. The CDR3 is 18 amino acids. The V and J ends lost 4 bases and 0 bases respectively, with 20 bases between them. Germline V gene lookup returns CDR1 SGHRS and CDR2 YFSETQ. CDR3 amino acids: CASSPGSIRTDSNQPQHF. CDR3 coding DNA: TGCGCCAGCAGCCCCGGATCCATAAGAACAGATAGCAATCAGCCCCAGCATTTT. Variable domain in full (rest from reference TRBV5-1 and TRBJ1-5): KAGVTQTPRYLIKTRGQQVTLSCSPISGHRSVSWYQQTPGQGLQFLFEYFSETQRNKGNFPGRFSGRQFSNSRSEMNVSTLELGDSALYLCASSPGSIRTDSNQPQHFGDGTRLSIL.

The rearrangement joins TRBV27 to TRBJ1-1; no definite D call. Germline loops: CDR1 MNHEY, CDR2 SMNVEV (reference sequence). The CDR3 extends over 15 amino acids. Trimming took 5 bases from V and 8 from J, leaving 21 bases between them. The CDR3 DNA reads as TGTGCCAGCAGTCCCCGTGCCCGCGGGAGGGAAGAAGCTTTCTTT. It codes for CASSPRARGREEAFF.

The CDR3 nucleotides read TGTGCCAGTAGTTACGCGGGGTCTCACGCTGAAGCTTTCTTT. Translated, it gives CASSYAGSHAEAFF. This sequence joins TRBV19 and TRBJ1-1; D unclear. The germline CDR1 and CDR2 sequences are LNHDA and SQIVND (reference sequence). The germline V and J ends were trimmed by 5 bases and 6 bases, with 16 bases remaining between them. The CDR3 loop spans 14 amino acids.

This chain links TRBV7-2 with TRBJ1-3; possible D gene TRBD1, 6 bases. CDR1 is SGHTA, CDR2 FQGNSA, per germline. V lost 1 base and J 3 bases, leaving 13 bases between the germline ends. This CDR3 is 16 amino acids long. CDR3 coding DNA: TGTGCCAGCAGCTTAGGGGGCGGGGGCGGTGGAAACACCATATATTTT. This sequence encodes CASSLGGGGGGNTIYF.

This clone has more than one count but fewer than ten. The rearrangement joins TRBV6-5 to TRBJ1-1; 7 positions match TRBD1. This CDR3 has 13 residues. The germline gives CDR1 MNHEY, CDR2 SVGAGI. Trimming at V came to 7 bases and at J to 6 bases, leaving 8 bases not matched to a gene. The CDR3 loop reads CASTIDREAEAFF. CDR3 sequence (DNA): TGTGCCAGCACTATCGACAGGGAGGCTGAAGCTTTCTTT.

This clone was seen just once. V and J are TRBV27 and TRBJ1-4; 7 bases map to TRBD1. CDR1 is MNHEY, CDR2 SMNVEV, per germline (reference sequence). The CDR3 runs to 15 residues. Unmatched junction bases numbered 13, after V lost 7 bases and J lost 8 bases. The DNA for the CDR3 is TGTGCCAGCAAAGGGACAGTCAACCCTGGGGAAAAACTGTTTTTT. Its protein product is CASKGTVNPGEKLFF.

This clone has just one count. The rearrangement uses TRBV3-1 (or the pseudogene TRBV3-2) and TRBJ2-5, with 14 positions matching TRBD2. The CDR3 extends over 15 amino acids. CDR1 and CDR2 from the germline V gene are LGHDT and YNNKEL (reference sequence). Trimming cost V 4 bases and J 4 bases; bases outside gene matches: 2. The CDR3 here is CASSLGLAGAETQYF. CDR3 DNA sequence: TGTGCCAGCAGCCTGGGACTAGCGGGAGCAGAGACCCAGTACTTC.

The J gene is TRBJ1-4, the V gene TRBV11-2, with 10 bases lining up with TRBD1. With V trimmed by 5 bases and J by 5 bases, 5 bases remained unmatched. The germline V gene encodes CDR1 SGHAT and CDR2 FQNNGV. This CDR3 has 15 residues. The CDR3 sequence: CASSARTGGNEKLFF. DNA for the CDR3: TGTGCCAGCAGCGCCCGGACAGGGGGGAATGAAAAACTGTTTTTT.

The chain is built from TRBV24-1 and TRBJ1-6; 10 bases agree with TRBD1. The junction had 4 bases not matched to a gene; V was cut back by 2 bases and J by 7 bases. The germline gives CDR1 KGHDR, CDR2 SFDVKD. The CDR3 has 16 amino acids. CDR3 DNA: TGTGCCACCAGTGATTCCGGGACAGGGGCCAATTCACCCCTCCACTTT. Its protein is CATSDSGTGANSPLHF.

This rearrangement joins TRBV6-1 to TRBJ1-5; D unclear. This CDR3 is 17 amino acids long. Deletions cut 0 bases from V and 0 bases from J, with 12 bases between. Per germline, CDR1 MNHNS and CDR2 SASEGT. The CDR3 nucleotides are TGTGCCAGCAGTGAAGCGACGGGGATCCCTAGCAATCAGCCCCAGCATTTT. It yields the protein CASSEATGIPSNQPQHF.

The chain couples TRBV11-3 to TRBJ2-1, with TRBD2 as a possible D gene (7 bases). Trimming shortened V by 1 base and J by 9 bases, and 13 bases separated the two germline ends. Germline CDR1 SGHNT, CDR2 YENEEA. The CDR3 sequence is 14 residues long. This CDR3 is CASSLGRGAGEQFF. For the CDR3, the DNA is TGTGCCAGCAGCTTAGGCCGGGGGGCGGGTGAGCAGTTCTTC.

The CDR3 DNA is TGTGCCATCAGTCTTCAGGGTGCCGGCAATCAGCCCCAGCATTTT. It translates to CAISLQGAGNQPQHF. This rearrangement joins TRBV10-3 to TRBJ1-5, with D possibly TRBD1 on 5 matching bases. The CDR3 is made up of 15 amino acids. Looked up from germline, CDR1 is ENHRY and CDR2 is SYGVKD. Trimming pared 5 bases from V and 2 bases from J, leaving 13 bases between.